This entry lists 28 T cell receptor beta chains sequenced from one sample in a study of a mutant IDH1 vaccine in newly diagnosed glioma. TCRdb keeps only in-frame clones here, not all; method: immunoSEQ multiplex PCR. The sample lists tens of thousands of clones, roughly 84% occurring once. Sample time point: week 35, safety follow-up. Vaccinated patients received 300 ug of mutant IDH1 20-mer peptide per dose, with topical imiquimod. No cognate antigen is known for these TCRs. Sequenced material: PBMCs, taken from a glioma patient whose treatment included an IDH1 peptide vaccine. The source is a man aged 30 to 39 with glioma.

This chain connects TRBV5-1 to TRBJ1-6, with D tentatively TRBD1 (5 bases). This CDR3 has 14 amino acids. CDR1 and CDR2 from the germline V gene are SGHRS and YFSETQ. The germline V and J ends were trimmed by 7 bases and 5 bases, with 13 bases remaining between them. The CDR3 here is CASGDGRNNSPLHF. The DNA of the CDR3 is TGCGCCAGCGGGGACGGCAGGAATAATTCACCCCTCCACTTT. Supplemented by reference TRBV5-1 and TRBJ1-6, the full variable domain reads KAGVTQTPRYLIKTRGQQVTLSCSPISGHRSVSWYQQTPGQGLQFLFEYFSETQRNKGNFPGRFSGRQFSNSRSEMNVSTLELGDSALYLCASGDGRNNSPLHFGNGTRLTVT.

The chain links TRBV5-1 to TRBJ2-5; TRBD1 matches 7 bases. Germline CDR1 SGHRS, CDR2 YFSETQ. The CDR3 is made up of 14 amino acids. Trimming cost V 4 bases and J 5 bases; bases outside gene matches: 8. CDR3 nucleotides: TGCGCCAGCAGCCCCCGGACAGGCCCGGAGACCCAGTACTTC. It yields the protein CASSPRTGPETQYF.

This chain uses TRBV5-4 with TRBJ2-5; D unclear. V lost 0 bases and J lost 2, with 11 bases in between. Germline V lookup: CDR1 SGHNT, CDR2 YYREEE (reference sequence). The CDR3 spans 15 residues. CDR3 nucleotide sequence: TGTGCCAGCAGCTTGGCGGCAGCTAAGCAAGAGACCCAGTACTTC. Translation: CASSLAAAKQETQYF.

The chain uses TRBV6-4 and TRBJ2-7, with TRBD2 matching 7 bases. Germline CDR1 and CDR2: MRHNA and SNTAGT. V shed 2 bases, J shed 5 bases, and the junction held 3 bases outside the gene matches. The CDR3 extends over 13 amino acids. The CDR3 DNA sequence: TGTGCCAGCAGTGACGGGGGAGGGAACGAGCAGTACTTC. This translates into CASSDGGGNEQYF.

V usage is TRBV18 and J usage is TRBJ2-2; D remains ambiguous. Trimming stripped 5 bases from V and 3 bases from J, with 7 bases between. Germline CDR1 KGHSH, CDR2 LQKENI. The CDR3 is 13 amino acids. This CDR3 is CASSGVDTGELFF. In DNA, the CDR3 is TGTGCCAGCTCAGGTGTTGACACCGGGGAGCTGTTTTTT.

This chain joins TRBV28 and TRBJ1-6; D is perhaps TRBD1 (6 bases). Per germline, CDR1 MDHEN and CDR2 SYDVKM. The CDR3 consists of 16 residues. Between the trimmed V and J ends, which lost 6 bases and 4 bases, there was a span of 16 bases. The CDR3 nucleotides are TGTGCCAGCAGACCAGGGGACGGAAGGTATAATTCACCCCTCCACTTT. Its translation: CASRPGDGRYNSPLHF.

The chain is built from TRBV5-5 and TRBJ2-1, with 8 bases matching TRBD2. The germline CDR1 and CDR2 sequences are SGHKS and YYEKEE (reference sequence). The CDR3 is 15 residues long. V lost 6 bases, J lost 4 bases, and 9 bases stayed unmatched. The CDR3 loop reads CASTLPGGRYNEQFF. CDR3 coding DNA: TGTGCCAGCACCCTGCCGGGGGGGAGGTACAATGAGCAGTTCTTC.

The chain carries TRBV5-1 and TRBJ1-5, with 7 bases fitting TRBD1. V shed 4 bases, J shed 3 bases, and the junction held 7 bases outside the gene matches. CDR1 SGHRS and CDR2 YFSETQ come from the germline V gene. There are 15 residues in the CDR3. CDR3 region: CASSRQGGINQPQHF. The CDR3 coding sequence is TGCGCCAGCAGCAGGCAGGGGGGAATCAATCAGCCCCAGCATTTT.

The J gene is TRBJ1-2, the V gene TRBV19; TRBD1 matches at 7 bases. CDR1 and CDR2 (germline): LNHDA, SQIVND (reference sequence). The CDR3 has 15 amino acids. V lost 6 bases and J lost 2; bases outside the gene matches: 9. CDR3 DNA sequence: TGTGCCAGTAGCTCCCCCTTGACAGGGAACTATGGCTACACCTTC. It encodes CASSSPLTGNYGYTF.

This clone has only a few counts. The J gene is TRBJ2-1, the V gene TRBV5-1; TRBD1 aligns across 8 bases. CDR1 is SGHRS, CDR2 YFSETQ, per germline. This CDR3 contains 14 residues. The J segment lost 3 bases and the V segment lost 4 bases, leaving 3 bases of the junction unmatched. In DNA form, the CDR3 reads TGCGCCAGCAGCCCGGGACAGGTCTACAATGAGCAGTTCTTC. It is translated as CASSPGQVYNEQFF.

The gene calls are TRBV6-5 and TRBJ1-5; possible D gene TRBD1, 6 bases. This CDR3 has 14 amino acids. V lost 4 bases and J 2 bases, leaving 9 bases between the germline ends. Germline V lookup: CDR1 MNHEY, CDR2 SVGAGI. This CDR3 is CASSLEGGNQPQHF. The CDR3 nucleotides read TGTGCCAGCAGTTTAGAGGGGGGCAATCAGCCCCAGCATTTT.

This rearrangement joins TRBV2 to TRBJ2-3; 12 nucleotides match TRBD2. Losses at the gene ends were 8 bases for V and 0 bases for J; bases not matched to a gene: 6. Germline loops: CDR1 SNHLY, CDR2 FYNNEI. The CDR3 extends over 16 amino acids. The CDR3 DNA is TGTGCCAGCCGTAGGACTAGCGGGGCTAGCACAGATACGCAGTATTTT. Its protein product is CASRRTSGASTDTQYF.

This clone came up once. The gene calls are TRBV29-1 and TRBJ2-3; no clear D. V was pared by 2 bases and J by 2 bases, with 5 bases between. The CDR3 covers 12 residues. CDR1 SQVTM and CDR2 ANQGSEA come from the germline V gene. CDR3: CSVESVTDTQYF. The CDR3 coding sequence is TGCAGCGTTGAATCGGTCACAGATACGCAGTATTTT.

The chain recombines TRBV6-1 with TRBJ2-1; D is perhaps TRBD1 (5 bases). V was shortened by 2 bases and J by 6 bases, with 11 bases between the two germline ends. CDR1 is MNHNS and CDR2 is SASEGT in the germline V gene. This CDR3 spans 14 amino acids. CDR3 region: CASSERPRGNEQFF. CDR3 in DNA: TGTGCCAGCAGTGAACGTCCAAGGGGCAATGAGCAGTTCTTC.

In this sample, this clone turned up once. This chain links TRBV6-4 with TRBJ2-3; possible D gene TRBD1, 6 bases. CDR3 length equals 14 residues. CDR1 MRHNA and CDR2 SNTAGT come from the germline V gene. Trimming took 9 bases from V and 0 from J, leaving 13 bases between them. The CDR3 loop reads CASKQGTSTDTQYF. DNA of the CDR3: TGTGCCAGTAAACAGGGAACTAGCACAGATACGCAGTATTTT.

The CDR3 nucleotides are TGTGCCAGTTCCTCTTTGGCGGCCCCGAACACCGGGGAGCTGTTTTTT. Its translation: CASSSLAAPNTGELFF. The gene calls are TRBV19 and TRBJ2-2; D is unclear. This CDR3 is built from 16 residues. Germline loops: CDR1 LNHDA, CDR2 SQIVND (reference sequence). V lost 8 bases, J lost 0 bases, and 16 bases lay in between.

V gene TRBV18 combines with J gene TRBJ1-1; D is unclear. The CDR3 is 12 residues long. Trimming left V 1 base short and J 3 bases short, with 3 bases between. CDR1 and CDR2 from the germline V gene are KGHSH and LQKENI. The CDR3 region is CASSPQDTEAFF. CDR3 coding DNA: TGTGCCAGCTCACCACAGGACACTGAAGCTTTCTTT.

The rearrangement links TRBV6-5 to TRBJ1-2; D call uncertain. Germline V lookup: CDR1 MNHEY, CDR2 SVGAGI. CDR3 length: 16 residues. V lost 4 bases, J lost 2 bases, and 17 bases lay in between. CDR3 protein: CASSSRGPVLNYGYTF. For the CDR3, the DNA is TGTGCCAGCAGTTCCAGAGGCCCAGTACTAAACTATGGCTACACCTTC.

This clone was seen more than once but under ten times. The rearrangement links TRBV15 to TRBJ1-5; D is unresolved. V was shortened by 0 bases and J by 3 bases, with 12 bases between the two germline ends. CDR1 and CDR2 (germline): LNHNV, YYDKDF (reference sequence). The CDR3 loop spans 16 amino acids. The CDR3 spells CATSREIQLNNQPQHF. CDR3 nucleotide sequence: TGTGCCACCAGCAGAGAAATCCAACTGAACAATCAGCCCCAGCATTTT.

The count of this clone is one. The chain is built from TRBV5-1 and TRBJ2-5; 9 bases match TRBD1. The ends lost 4 bases at V and 5 bases at J; junction bases unmatched: 3. The germline V gene has CDR1 SGHRS and CDR2 YFSETQ. This CDR3 is 13 amino acids long. CDR3 nucleotide sequence: TGCGCCAGCAGCATAGGACAGGGGGAGACCCAGTACTTC. This sequence encodes CASSIGQGETQYF.

This chain connects TRBV14 to TRBJ2-7, with D hard to call. V gave up 1 base and J gave up 7 bases, with 5 bases separating them. The CDR3 runs to 11 residues. In germline, CDR1 is SGHDN, CDR2 FVKESK. CDR3 nucleotides: TGTGCCAGCAGCCAAGGCCTGGAGCAGTACTTC. Translating gives CASSQGLEQYF.

The chain has TRBV9 and TRBJ2-7, with 11 bases matching TRBD2. Germline V gene lookup returns CDR1 SGDLS and CDR2 YYNGEE. V shed 2 bases and J 1 base; nucleotides not matched to a gene: 5. The CDR3 runs 16 residues. The CDR3 region is CASSVSGGGSSYEQYF. DNA for the CDR3: TGTGCCAGCAGCGTTAGCGGGGGGGGTTCTTCCTACGAGCAGTACTTC.

The rearrangement uses TRBV5-8 and TRBJ1-2; TRBD1 is a possible D gene (6 bases). V shed 1 base and J shed 3 bases, with 10 bases lying between them. The CDR3 consists of 14 residues. CDR1 is SGHTS, CDR2 YDEGEE, per germline. Here the CDR3 reads CASSLPDSYYGYTF. The CDR3 DNA reads as TGTGCCAGCAGCTTGCCGGACAGCTACTATGGCTACACCTTC.

Of note for this clone: Mismatch with germline at one junction end may stem from a read error. V is TRBV6-1 and J is TRBJ1-4; D uncertain. The CDR3 totals 14 residues. Per germline, CDR1 MNHNS and CDR2 SASEGT. Here the CDR3 DNA reads TGTGCCAGCAGCGAAGGACTGACTAATGAAAAACTGTTTTTT. This codes for CASSEGLTNEKLFF.

This clone appeared a single time. The chain combines TRBV19 with TRBJ1-6, with a weak D call TRBD1 (6 bases). The CDR3 length is 13 residues. Trimming took off 5 bases at V and 10 bases at J, with 12 bases between the two ends. Germline-derived CDR1 and CDR2 are LNHDA and SQIVND (reference sequence). DNA for the CDR3: TGTGCCAGTAGTTGGCCTCAGGGGTCACCCCTCCACTTT. Translating it yields CASSWPQGSPLHF.

The CDR3 DNA is TGTGCCAGCAGGGCAGGGGGAATGAGGAACACTGAAGCTTTCTTT. Protein: CASRAGGMRNTEAFF. This chain joins TRBV6-5 and TRBJ1-1, with TRBD1 identical over 7 bases. CDR1 and CDR2 (germline): MNHEY, SVGAGI. This CDR3 has 15 residues. V dropped 6 bases and J dropped 1; count of bases not matched to a gene: 8.

This clone was recorded once. This CDR3 reads CASSLGLAVRETQYF. DNA of the CDR3: TGTGCCAGCAGCTTGGGACTTGCAGTCAGGGAGACCCAGTACTTC. The chain carries TRBV5-4 and TRBJ2-5; D remains unclear. CDR1 SGHNT and CDR2 YYREEE come from the germline V gene (reference sequence). V was shortened by 0 bases and J by 5 bases, with 14 bases between the two germline ends. This CDR3 has 15 amino acids. Looking up the rest from reference TRBV5-4 and TRBJ2-5 gives the full variable domain: ETGVTQSPTHLIKTRGQQVTLRCSSQSGHNTVSWYQQALGQGPQFIFQYYREEENGRGNFPPRFSGLQFPNYSSELNVNALELDDSALYLCASSLGLAVRETQYFGPGTRLLVL.

The rearrangement links TRBV18 to TRBJ1-1, with no clear D. The V gene's germline CDR1 is KGHSH and CDR2 LQKENI. This CDR3 is built from 14 residues. V was clipped by 0 bases and J by 1 base, with 6 bases between them. The CDR3 sequence: CASSPPNGNTEAFF. The CDR3 coding sequence is TGTGCCAGCTCACCACCAAATGGGAACACTGAAGCTTTCTTT.